The clone carrying this T cell receptor beta chain came up a few times. What it binds is unknown. This entry comes from a study of post-analysis software for immune sequencing data. Study-wide background: Recorded disease courses covered relapsing-remitting, secondary progressive and progressive-relapsing multiple sclerosis. Some patients had no subtype annotation.

TCR beta cDNA libraries included unique molecular identifiers. The T cell input of about 1 to 10 million gave approximately 460,000 cDNA molecules. MiXCR, applied by TCRdb to the PCR reads, yields one record per CDR3 protein. The top ten clones hold 4.6% of a sample with 740,000 or so distinct CDR3 sequences, roughly 58% of them seen once. Germline CDR1 reads SEHNR; CDR2 reads FQNEAQ (reference sequence). This CDR3 has 14 residues. With V trimmed by 5 bases and J by 4 bases, 4 bases remained unmatched. Study-wide results and caveats: About five TRBV segments (TRBV5-6, TRBV5-1 and TRBV20-1 among them) occurred more frequently in patients than in controls. Normalized Chao1 diversity was significantly reduced in patients versus controls. Analysis by F measure revealed that same-batch samples clustered strongly together.

The V gene is TRBV7-9, the J gene TRBJ2-1, with TRBD2 matching 8 bases. Sequencing used blood. The clonotype comes from a girl between 10 and 17 years old with multiple sclerosis. CDR3 sequence: CASSLLAGYNEQFF. CDR3 in DNA: TGTGCCAGCAGCCTCTTAGCGGGGTACAATGAGCAGTTCTTC.